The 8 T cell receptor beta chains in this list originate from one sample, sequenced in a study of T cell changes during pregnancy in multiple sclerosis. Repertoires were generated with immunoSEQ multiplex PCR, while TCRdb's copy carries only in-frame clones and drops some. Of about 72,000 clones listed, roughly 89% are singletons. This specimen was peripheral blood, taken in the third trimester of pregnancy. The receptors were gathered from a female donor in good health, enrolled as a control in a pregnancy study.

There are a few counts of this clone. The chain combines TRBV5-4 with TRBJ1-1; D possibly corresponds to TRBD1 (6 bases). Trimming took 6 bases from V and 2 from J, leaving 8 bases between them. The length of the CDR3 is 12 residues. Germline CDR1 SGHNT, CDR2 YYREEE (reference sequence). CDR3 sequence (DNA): TGTGCCAGCAAACAGGGTAACACTGAAGCTTTCTTT. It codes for CASKQGNTEAFF.

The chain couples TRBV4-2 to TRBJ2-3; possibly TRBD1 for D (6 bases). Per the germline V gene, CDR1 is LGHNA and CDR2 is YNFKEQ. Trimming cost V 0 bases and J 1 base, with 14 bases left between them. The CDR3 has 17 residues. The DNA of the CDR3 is TGTGCCAGCAGCCAAGATGGGGGCGGCAGACGCACAGATACGCAGTATTTT. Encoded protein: CASSQDGGGRRTDTQYF.

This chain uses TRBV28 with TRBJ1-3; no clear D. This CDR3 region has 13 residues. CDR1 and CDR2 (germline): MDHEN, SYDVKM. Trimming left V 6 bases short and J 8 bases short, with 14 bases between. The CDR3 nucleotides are TGTGCCAGCAGAACCATGTACATTGACACCATATATTTT. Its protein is CASRTMYIDTIYF. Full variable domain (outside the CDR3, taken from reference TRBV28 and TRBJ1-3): DVKVTQSSRYLVKRTGEKVFLECVQDMDHENMFWYRQDPGLGLRLIYFSYDVKMKEKGDIPEGYSVSREKKERFSLILESASTNQTSMYLCASRTMYIDTIYFGEGSWLTVV.

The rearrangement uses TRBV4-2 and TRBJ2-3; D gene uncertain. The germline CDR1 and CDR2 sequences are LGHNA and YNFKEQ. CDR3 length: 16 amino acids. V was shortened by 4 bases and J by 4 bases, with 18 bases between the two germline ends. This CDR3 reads CASSPRLGVAADTQYF. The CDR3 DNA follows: TGTGCCAGCAGCCCGCGTTTAGGAGTAGCCGCAGATACGCAGTATTTT.

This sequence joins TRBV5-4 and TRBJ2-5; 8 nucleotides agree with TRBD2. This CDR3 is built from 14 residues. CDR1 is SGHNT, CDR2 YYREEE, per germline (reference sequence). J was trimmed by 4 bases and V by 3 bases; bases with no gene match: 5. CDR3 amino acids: CASSSSGGRETQYF. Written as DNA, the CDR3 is TGTGCCAGCAGCTCATCGGGAGGGCGAGAGACCCAGTACTTC.

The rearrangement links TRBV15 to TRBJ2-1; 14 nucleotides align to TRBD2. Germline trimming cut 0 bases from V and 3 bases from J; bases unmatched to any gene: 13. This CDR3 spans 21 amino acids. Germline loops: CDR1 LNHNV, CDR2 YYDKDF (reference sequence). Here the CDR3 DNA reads TGTGCCACCAGCAGAGAAAGCCTCGGGACTAGCGGGAGTTCCCTCTACAATGAGCAGTTCTTC. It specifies CATSRESLGTSGSSLYNEQFF.

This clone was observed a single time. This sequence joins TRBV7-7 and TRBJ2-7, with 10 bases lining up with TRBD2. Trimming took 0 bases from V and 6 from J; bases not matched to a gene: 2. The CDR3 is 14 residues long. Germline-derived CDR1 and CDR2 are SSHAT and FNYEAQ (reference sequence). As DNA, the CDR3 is TGTGCCAGCAGCTTAGCAGGGACTAGCGTCGAGCAGTACTTC. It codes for CASSLAGTSVEQYF.

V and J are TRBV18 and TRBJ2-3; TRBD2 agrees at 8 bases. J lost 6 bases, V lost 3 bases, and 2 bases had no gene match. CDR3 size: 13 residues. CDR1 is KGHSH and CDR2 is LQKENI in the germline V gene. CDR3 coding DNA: TGTGCCAGCTCACCTAGCGGGGCCGATACGCAGTATTTT. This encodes CASSPSGADTQYF.